This record concerns one T cell receptor beta chain sequence. No antigen is known for it. Treatment: about 20 received Ad26.COV2.S at low or high dose, single or two shots; roughly five received placebo; per-sample allocation not given. Sample collection was performed on day 63 after the first vaccine or placebo injection. An 18-55-year-old adult in Boston served as donor. These data are taken from a study of Ad26.COV2.S vaccination and SARS-CoV-2 variants. Turning to the study itself: Enrollment placed the donor in the COV1001 Ad26.COV2.S trial arm. Study results and caveats: Assessments of TCR breadth and depth may have underestimated the total T cell responses. Vaccinees showed greater spike-specific TCR breadth than placebo recipients.

The CDR3 runs to 16 residues. From germline, CDR1 is SGHNT and CDR2 YYREEE (reference sequence). V dropped 4 bases and J dropped 0; count of bases not matched to a gene: 5. Assay: immunoSEQ multiplex PCR; the TCRdb copy retains only in-frame clones and omits some. The sample holds about half a million clones, about 89% seen once. Sequenced material: peripheral blood, taken in a trial of Ad26.COV2.S vaccine versus placebo. This clonotype was sampled from a person aged 18-65 years who received the Ad26.COV2.S COVID-19 vaccine or a placebo. The V and J genes are TRBV5-4 and TRBJ2-5, with 11 bases aligning to TRBD2. CDR3 in DNA: TGTGCCAGCAGCGGGACTAGCGGCTCGAACCAAGAGACCCAGTACTTC. It translates to CASSGTSGSNQETQYF.